This T cell receptor beta chain was observed in a study of shared clonotypes between healthy human individuals. Study outcomes and limitations: Sampling used blood alone; tissue repertoires probably differ.

In the sorted-subset replicate PCRs, around 0.2 ug DNA, around 30,000 T cell genomes, was used. Profiled with immunoSEQ multiplex PCR; TCRdb holds only in-frame clones, not every one. This table has millions of clones, 85% to 95% appearing once. Remarks on this clone: What it binds is unknown.

Germline V gene lookup returns CDR1 SGHRS and CDR2 YFSETQ. CDR3 length equals 14 residues. Trimming removed 0 bases from V and 5 bases from J, with 10 bases in between. The sample taken for sequencing was naive CD4+ T cells sorted from blood. As for subset: CD45RA+ positively selected. V is TRBV5-1 and J is TRBJ2-3; no firm D call. The receptor's source is a young man in good health. The DNA of the CDR3 is TGCGCCAGCAGCTTGGCGAGCGCCCTAGATACGCAGTATTTT. It encodes CASSLASALDTQYF.